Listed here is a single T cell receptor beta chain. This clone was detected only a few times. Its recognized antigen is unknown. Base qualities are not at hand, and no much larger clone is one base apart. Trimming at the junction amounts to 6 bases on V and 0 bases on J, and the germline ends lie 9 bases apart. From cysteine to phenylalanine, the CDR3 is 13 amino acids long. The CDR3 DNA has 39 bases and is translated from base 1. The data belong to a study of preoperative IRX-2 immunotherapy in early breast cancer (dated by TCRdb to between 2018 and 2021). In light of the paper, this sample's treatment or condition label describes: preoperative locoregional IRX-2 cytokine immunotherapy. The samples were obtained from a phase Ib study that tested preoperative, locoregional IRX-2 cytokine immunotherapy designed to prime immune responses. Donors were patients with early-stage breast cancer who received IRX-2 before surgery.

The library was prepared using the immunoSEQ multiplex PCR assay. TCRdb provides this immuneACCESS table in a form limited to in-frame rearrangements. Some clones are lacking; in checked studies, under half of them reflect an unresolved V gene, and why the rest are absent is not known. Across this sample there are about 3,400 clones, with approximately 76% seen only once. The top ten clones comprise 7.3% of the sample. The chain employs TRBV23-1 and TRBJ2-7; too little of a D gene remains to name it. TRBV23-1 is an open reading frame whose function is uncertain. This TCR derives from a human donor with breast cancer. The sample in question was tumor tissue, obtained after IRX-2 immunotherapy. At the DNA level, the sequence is TGCGCCAGCAGCCCGACGAACTCCTACGAGCAGTACTTC. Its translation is CASSPTNSYEQYF.